The 13 T cell receptor beta chains reported below all come from one sample, sequenced in a study of T cells in Graves' hyperthyroidism and ophthalmopathy. What was amplified from RNA transcripts were TCR beta CDR3 regions. When the TCR CDR3 underwent first-round RT-PCR, the HTBI primer set was used. Each CDR3 protein gets one entry after TCRdb re-called the multiplex PCR reads with MiXCR. The sample shows about 350,000 distinct CDR3 sequences, approximately 15% of them seen only once. The specimen was blood. Receptor source: a woman younger than 45 with Graves' hyperthyroidism.

This clonotype was detected ten times or more. The chain has TRBV12-3 or TRBV12-4 and TRBJ2-3, with 8 bases identical to TRBD2. The CDR3 totals 14 residues. V dropped 7 bases and J dropped 5; count of bases not matched to a gene: 8. CDR3 region: CASTRAGVGDTQYF. Here the CDR3 DNA reads TGTGCCAGCACCCGAGCGGGAGTGGGAGATACGCAGTATTTT.

This clonotype was detected ten times or more. The V gene is TRBV28, the J gene TRBJ1-5; the D gene is possibly TRBD1 (5 bases). The CDR3 is 22 residues long. CDR1 MDHEN and CDR2 SYDVKM come from the germline V gene. V lost 3 bases, J lost 0 bases, and 30 bases lay in between. The CDR3: CASSFAGRGALGRAYSNQPQHF. CDR3 nucleotides: TGTGCCAGCAGTTTCGCGGGGCGGGGCGCACTAGGGAGGGCGTATAGCAATCAGCCCCAGCATTTT.

This clonotype was observed many times. The chain has TRBV6-1 and TRBJ2-7, with D possibly being TRBD2 (6 bases). V lost 5 bases and J lost 0, with 17 bases in between. The CDR3 covers 16 residues. The V gene's germline CDR1 is MNHNS and CDR2 SASEGT. The CDR3 region has the DNA TGTGCCAGCAGTAGGGACTGGGGAGGCAGCTCCTACGAGCAGTACTTC. Protein: CASSRDWGGSSYEQYF.

There are a few counts of this clonotype. This chain links TRBV10-3 with TRBJ2-3; unclear D gene. The V and J ends lost 2 bases and 1 base respectively, with 1 base between them. The germline V gene encodes CDR1 ENHRY and CDR2 SYGVKD. CDR3 length equals 12 residues. The CDR3 DNA reads as TGTGCCATCAGTGAGCGCACAGATACGCAGTATTTT. Translating it yields CAISERTDTQYF.

This clonotype was recorded many times. The chain recombines TRBV24-1 with TRBJ1-1; no clear D. V was cut by 6 bases and J by 11 bases, with 3 bases left in between. Germline CDR1 and CDR2: KGHDR and SFDVKD. The CDR3 sequence is 8 residues long. The CDR3 DNA follows: TGTGCCACCAGTTCGGCTTTCTTT. This sequence encodes CATSSAFF.

The chain links TRBV9 to TRBJ2-5; D remains unclear. Germline values: CDR1 SGDLS, CDR2 YYNGEE. Between the trimmed V and J ends, which lost 3 bases and 5 bases, there was a span of 11 bases. The CDR3 runs 13 residues. The CDR3 spells CASSAQRGETQYF. CDR3 DNA sequence: TGTGCCAGCAGCGCGCAGCGCGGCGAGACCCAGTACTTC.

Many counts were recorded for this clonotype. This chain joins TRBV18 and TRBJ1-1, with D perhaps matching TRBD1 (5 bases). This CDR3 has 14 residues. CDR1 KGHSH and CDR2 LQKENI come from the germline V gene. The V and J ends lost 5 bases and 6 bases respectively, with 16 bases between them. The CDR3 protein is CASSTSSGLSEAFF. Written as DNA, the CDR3 is TGTGCCAGCTCAACCTCATCGGGGCTCTCTGAAGCTTTCTTT.

The J gene is TRBJ2-6, the V gene TRBV9; D remains unclear. CDR3 length: 15 amino acids. The germline gives CDR1 SGDLS, CDR2 YYNGEE. V lost 0 bases, J lost 2 bases, and 6 bases lay in between. As DNA, the CDR3 is TGTGCCAGCAGCGTAGAAGGAGCTGGGGCCAACGTCCTGACTTTC. Translated: CASSVEGAGANVLTF. The entire variable domain, with the rest obtained from reference TRBV9 and TRBJ2-6, is as follows: DSGVTQTPKHLITATGQRVTLRCSPRSGDLSVYWYQQSLDQGLQFLIQYYNGEERAKGNILERFSAQQFPDLHSELNLSSLELGDSALYFCASSVEGAGANVLTFGAGSRLTVL.

This clonotype was counted at least ten times. The chain recombines TRBV2 with TRBJ1-4; D unclear. The CDR3 consists of 13 residues. Germline values: CDR1 SNHLY, CDR2 FYNNEI. Trimming removed 3 bases from V and 8 bases from J, with 10 bases in between. CDR3 residues: CASSDGGSEKLFF. DNA for the CDR3: TGTGCCAGCAGTGACGGCGGAAGCGAAAAACTGTTTTTT.

The V call is TRBV20-1, the J call TRBJ2-1; no clear D. The CDR3 has 12 amino acids. Germline V CDR1 and CDR2: DFQATT, SNEGSKA (reference sequence). Trimming removed 3 bases from V and 5 bases from J, with 8 bases in between. The CDR3 sequence is CSASLGNNEQFF. The CDR3, as DNA: TGCAGTGCTAGTCTGGGAAACAATGAGCAGTTCTTC.

CDR3 protein: CASSYTDRLQPQHF. DNA for the CDR3: TGTGCCAGCAGTTACACGGACCGACTTCAGCCCCAGCATTTT. The J gene is TRBJ1-5, the V gene TRBV28; no clear D gene. The CDR3 consists of 14 residues. V was clipped by 4 bases and J by 6 bases, with 13 bases between them. CDR1 and CDR2 (germline): MDHEN, SYDVKM. The full variable domain, with the rest looked up from reference TRBV28 and TRBJ1-5, is DVKVTQSSRYLVKRTGEKVFLECVQDMDHENMFWYRQDPGLGLRLIYFSYDVKMKEKGDIPEGYSVSREKKERFSLILESASTNQTSMYLCASSYTDRLQPQHFGDGTRLSIL.

The V gene is TRBV30, the J gene TRBJ2-5; 7 nucleotides line up with TRBD2. CDR3 length: 15 amino acids. The V gene end was trimmed by 3 bases and the J gene end by 5 bases; junction bases not matched to a gene: 12. Germline V CDR1 and CDR2: GTSNPN, SVGIG (reference sequence). The CDR3 DNA sequence: TGTGCCTGGAGGTCTAGCGGCTATGGGGGGGAGACCCAGTACTTC. Translation: CAWRSSGYGGETQYF.

This clonotype appeared many times. The CDR3 region is CSAPWTSGIYEQYF. CDR3 coding DNA: TGCAGTGCTCCCTGGACTAGCGGGATCTACGAGCAGTACTTC. The chain has TRBV20-1 and TRBJ2-7; 12 positions agree with TRBD2. From germline, CDR1 is DFQATT and CDR2 SNEGSKA (reference sequence). This CDR3 is built from 14 residues. The trim removed 5 bases at V and 3 bases at J, leaving 5 bases unmatched.